This paragraph reports one T cell receptor (beta chain). Its antigen is as yet unknown. The record originates from a study of long-term antiretroviral therapy in people with HIV. At the level of the study: First collections came about a decade before the 2015 immediate-ART recommendation. Study results and caveats: When set beside controls, HIV repertoires had CDR3 length ranges that were narrower.

immunoSEQ v3.0 was run at survey level. Measured with immunoSEQ multiplex PCR; TCRdb has only the in-frame clones, and not every one. The table includes about 16,000 clones, 65% to 85% detected once. The germline CDR1 and CDR2 sequences are SNHLY and FYNNEI. J lost 6 bases, V lost 5 bases, and 16 bases had no gene match. The CDR3 has 17 amino acids. Every HIV-positive participant received treatment in the United States. The sequencing used unsorted PBMCs, collected 2.3 years after starting antiretroviral therapy. The V and J genes are TRBV2 and TRBJ2-1, with TRBD2 identical over 7 bases. This clonotype was obtained from a woman aged 40 to 50 with HIV. The CDR3 loop is CASSRTLTSRPGNEQFF. The CDR3 DNA sequence: TGTGCCAGCAGTCGAACCTTGACTAGCCGGCCGGGCAATGAGCAGTTCTTC.